Listed below are T cell receptor beta chains from one sample, sequenced in a study of OX40 agonist ivuxolimab in advanced cancers. Generated by immunoSEQ multiplex PCR, the TCRdb table keeps only in-frame clones and is missing some. The repertoire holds over 80,000 clones, approximately 86% seen once, with more than 0.8% in the top ten. This sample comprised CD4+ or CD8+ T cells sorted from blood, obtained in a trial of the OX40 agonist ivuxolimab. The receptors stem from an adult with an advanced solid tumor such as melanoma, head and neck, liver or kidney cancer. Each CDR3 is given with its conserved first and last residue. The D gene is left open where the match is weak. Size is stated for part of the rows, as once, few or many counts, or as a class when the clone is expanded.

v_gene	j_gene	d_gene	abundance	CDR3aa	CDR3nt
TRBV6-5	TRBJ1-1	.	.	CASSTQGLDTEAFF	TGTGCCAGCAGTACACAGGGACTTGACACTGAAGCTTTCTTT
TRBV18	TRBJ2-5	.	.	CASSPGYQETQYF	TGTGCCAGCTCACCAGGATATCAAGAGACCCAGTACTTC
TRBV2	TRBJ1-1	TRBD1	.	CASMWDSPRTEAFF	TGTGCCAGCATGTGGGACAGCCCAAGAACTGAAGCTTTCTTT
TRBV20-1	TRBJ1-2	.	.	CSARERTGYTF	TGCAGTGCTAGAGAGCGGACTGGCTACACCTTC
TRBV5-6	TRBJ1-2	.	few	CASSLEVGSGLRGYTF	TGTGCCAGCAGCTTGGAGGTGGGCAGCGGGCTTCGTGGCTACACCTTC
TRBV5-1	TRBJ1-2	.	.	CASSENREGYTF	TGCGCCAGCAGCGAAAACCGGGAAGGCTACACCTTC
TRBV5-1	TRBJ2-5	TRBD2	.	CASSHGTSDATQYF	TGCGCCAGCAGCCACGGGACTAGCGATGCGACCCAGTACTTC
TRBV19	TRBJ1-2	.	.	CASSTPGKSYGYTF	TGTGCCAGTAGTACCCCAGGGAAAAGCTATGGCTACACCTTC
TRBV27	TRBJ1-5	TRBD1	.	CASRSTGGFQPQHF	TGTGCCAGCCGATCAACAGGGGGCTTTCAGCCCCAGCATTTT
TRBV6-1	TRBJ1-5	TRBD1	once	CASSGGQGYQPQHF	TGTGCCAGCAGTGGAGGACAGGGGTATCAGCCCCAGCATTTT
TRBV27	TRBJ2-3	TRBD2	.	CASSLSPPQAGGPDTQYF	TGTGCCAGCAGTTTATCCCCACCTCAGGCGGGAGGGCCAGATACGCAGTATTTT
TRBV4-2	TRBJ1-3	TRBD1	.	CASSLSGTVANTIYF	TGTGCCAGCAGCCTCTCCGGGACAGTGGCAAACACCATATATTTT
TRBV7-9	TRBJ1-5	.	.	CASSLGIGQDQPQHF	TGTGCCAGCAGCTTAGGCATAGGGCAGGATCAGCCCCAGCATTTT
TRBV27	TRBJ2-2	.	few	CASSLVYDGELFF	TGTGCCAGCAGTTTAGTTTATGACGGGGAGCTGTTTTTT
TRBV28	TRBJ1-6	.	once	CASRPGQGLSPLHF	TGTGCCAGCAGGCCCGGGCAGGGACTCTCACCCCTCCACTTT
TRBV5-1	TRBJ1-1	.	.	CASSFTGEGVTEAFF	TGCGCCAGCAGCTTTACTGGAGAAGGGGTCACTGAAGCTTTCTTT
TRBV25-1	TRBJ2-2	.	.	CASSDANYPDTGELFF	TGTGCCAGCAGTGACGCCAACTACCCTGACACCGGGGAGCTGTTTTTT